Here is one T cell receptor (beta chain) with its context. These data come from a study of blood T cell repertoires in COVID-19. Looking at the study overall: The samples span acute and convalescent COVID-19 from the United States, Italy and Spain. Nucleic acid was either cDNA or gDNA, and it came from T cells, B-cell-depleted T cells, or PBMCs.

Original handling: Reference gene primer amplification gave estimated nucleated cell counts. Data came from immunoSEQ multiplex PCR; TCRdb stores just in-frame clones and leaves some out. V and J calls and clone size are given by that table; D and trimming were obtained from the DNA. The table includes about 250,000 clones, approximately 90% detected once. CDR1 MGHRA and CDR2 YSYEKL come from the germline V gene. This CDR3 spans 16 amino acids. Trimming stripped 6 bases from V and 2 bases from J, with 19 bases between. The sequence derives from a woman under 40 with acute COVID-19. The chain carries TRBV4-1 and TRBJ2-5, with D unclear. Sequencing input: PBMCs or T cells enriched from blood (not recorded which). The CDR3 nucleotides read TGCGCCAGCAGTCCTATCTGGGCCCTAACTCAAGAGACCCAGTACTTC. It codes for CASSPIWALTQETQYF.